What follows are 24 T cell receptor beta chains derived from one specimen sequenced in a study of T cells after posttransplantation cyclophosphamide. Control samples came 1 year after myeloablative marrow transplants with methotrexate plus calcineurin inhibitor. The protocol was immunoSEQ multiplex PCR, while the TCRdb copy is restricted to in-frame clones and leaves out a portion. The sample lists about 21,000 clones, about 86% occurring once. The material sequenced was PBMCs, taken around 53 weeks after allogeneic stem cell transplant with calcineurin inhibitor and methotrexate. These TCRs come from a female patient younger than 45 who received an allogeneic stem cell transplant from an unrelated donor, was CMV-positive, and had acute and chronic GVHD. Some T cells may be graft donor cells.

The rearrangement uses TRBV6-5 and TRBJ2-1; no firm D call. Germline V lookup: CDR1 MNHEY, CDR2 SVGAGI. Trimming took 0 bases from V and 6 from J, leaving 6 bases between them. This CDR3 is 13 amino acids long. DNA of the CDR3: TGTGCCAGCAGTTACTCATCGAGCAATGAGCAGTTCTTC. Protein: CASSYSSSNEQFF.

The V call is TRBV19, the J call TRBJ1-2, with 9 bases fitting TRBD1. Germline V gene sequence: CDR1 LNHDA, CDR2 SQIVND (reference sequence). The trim removed 7 bases at V and 1 base at J, leaving 7 bases unmatched. This CDR3 comprises 15 residues. CDR3: CASIPGQGVNYGYTF. The CDR3 DNA reads as TGTGCCAGTATCCCGGGACAGGGAGTTAACTATGGCTACACCTTC.

The J gene is TRBJ1-2, the V gene TRBV27; D not resolved. The CDR3 contains 13 residues. The V end lost 0 bases, the J end lost 8 bases, and 10 bases lay between the germline ends. Germline CDR1 is MNHEY and CDR2 is SMNVEV (reference sequence). For the CDR3, the DNA is TGTGCCAGCAGTTTATCGTGGGCAGGCGGCTACACCTTC. The encoded protein is CASSLSWAGGYTF.

J is TRBJ2-3 and V is TRBV9; 7 nucleotides align to TRBD2. The germline V gene encodes CDR1 SGDLS and CDR2 YYNGEE. V shed 0 bases, J shed 0 bases, and the junction held 1 base outside the gene matches. The CDR3 extends over 15 amino acids. CDR3 sequence: CASSVAGGSTDTQYF. CDR3 in DNA: TGTGCCAGCAGCGTAGCGGGGGGTAGCACAGATACGCAGTATTTT.

This chain connects TRBV9 to TRBJ2-7, with 8 bases matching TRBD2. The CDR3 loop spans 16 amino acids. CDR1 and CDR2 (germline): SGDLS, YYNGEE. J gave up 2 bases and V 4 bases, and 11 bases lay outside the gene matches. The CDR3 protein is CASSRRAGGATYEQYF. CDR3 DNA sequence: TGTGCCAGCAGCCGCCGGGCCGGGGGGGCGACCTACGAGCAGTACTTC.

The CDR3 sequence is CASSPSGASSYEQYF. For the CDR3, the DNA is TGTGCCAGCAGTCCTAGCGGGGCCAGCTCCTACGAGCAGTACTTC. The chain has TRBV5-4 and TRBJ2-7; 9 bases align to TRBD2. The V gene end was trimmed by 5 bases and the J gene end by 0 bases; junction bases not matched to a gene: 6. CDR1 SGHNT and CDR2 YYREEE come from the germline V gene (reference sequence). This CDR3 is 15 amino acids long.

This clone came up once. V usage is TRBV5-1 and J usage is TRBJ1-5; D may be TRBD1 (5 bases). Germline V lookup: CDR1 SGHRS, CDR2 YFSETQ. Trimming removed 5 bases at V and 0 bases at J, with 12 bases between. The length of the CDR3 is 15 residues. CDR3 loop: CASRRTGGSNQPQHF. In DNA form, the CDR3 reads TGCGCCAGCAGGAGGACCGGGGGTAGCAATCAGCCCCAGCATTTT.

This clone was found once. The CDR3 DNA is TGTGCCAGCTCACCACCCCGGGGTTCCTACGAGCAGTACTTC. Translation gives CASSPPRGSYEQYF. The chain has TRBV18 and TRBJ2-7; D is possibly TRBD2 (5 bases). The CDR3 totals 14 residues. The V gene lost 0 bases and the J gene lost 1 base, with 7 bases spanning the gap. Germline V gene data show CDR1 as KGHSH and CDR2 as LQKENI.

J is TRBJ2-1 and V is TRBV7-9; 8 bases map to TRBD1. The CDR3 spans 15 residues. Germline lookup yields CDR1 SEHNR and CDR2 FQNEAQ (reference sequence). The ends lost 1 base at V and 7 bases at J; junction bases unmatched: 6. The CDR3 here is CASSLEGTGRNEQFF. DNA of the CDR3: TGTGCCAGCAGCTTAGAGGGGACAGGCCGAAATGAGCAGTTCTTC.

The chain combines TRBV20-1 with TRBJ2-7; D is ambiguous. The CDR3 runs 11 residues. CDR1 and CDR2 from the germline V gene are DFQATT and SNEGSKA (reference sequence). Deletions cut 5 bases from V and 7 bases from J, with 12 bases between. The CDR3 sequence is CSAERSREQYF. The CDR3 nucleotides read TGCAGTGCTGAGAGATCGCGGGAGCAGTACTTC.

The rearrangement links TRBV29-1 to TRBJ1-5; 7 bases align to TRBD1. The length of the CDR3 is 13 residues. With V trimmed by 5 bases and J by 7 bases, 8 bases remained unmatched. The germline V gene encodes CDR1 SQVTM and CDR2 ANQGSEA. For the CDR3, the DNA is TGCAGCGTTTCGGGACAGAGCGGCCAGCCCCAGCATTTT. Translation gives CSVSGQSGQPQHF.

The rearrangement joins TRBV7-3 to TRBJ2-7, with 7 nucleotides matching TRBD1. The germline V gene has CDR1 SGHTA and CDR2 FQGTGA. This CDR3 comprises 13 residues. Trimming removed 4 bases from V and 3 bases from J; junction bases left unmatched: 3. The CDR3, as DNA: TGTGCCAGCAGCTCTACAGGGGACTACGAGCAGTACTTC. It codes for CASSSTGDYEQYF.

The chain carries TRBV28 and TRBJ1-1; the match to TRBD1 covers 9 bases. This CDR3 comprises 14 residues. Trimming cost V 5 bases and J 3 bases; bases outside gene matches: 4. Germline V gene lookup returns CDR1 MDHEN and CDR2 SYDVKM. The CDR3 sequence is CASSPGTGHTEAFF. Written as DNA, the CDR3 is TGTGCCAGCAGTCCCGGGACAGGGCACACTGAAGCTTTCTTT.

The chain carries TRBV10-1 and TRBJ2-1; 8 bases map to TRBD2. Germline lookup yields CDR1 WNHNN and CDR2 SYGVQD (reference sequence). This CDR3 contains 14 residues. V shed 4 bases and J 4 bases; nucleotides not matched to a gene: 3. The CDR3 nucleotides are TGCGCCAGCAGTGGAAGCGGGGGTTACAATGAGCAGTTCTTC. Translation gives CASSGSGGYNEQFF.

This clone has a single count. The V call is TRBV10-3, the J call TRBJ2-7, with D possibly being TRBD1 (6 bases). The CDR3 runs 12 residues. V was cut by 7 bases and J by 6 bases, with 13 bases left in between. Germline V gene lookup returns CDR1 ENHRY and CDR2 SYGVKD. The CDR3 DNA is TGTGCCATCAATAAAGGGGGTGCCGAGCAGTACTTC. Protein: CAINKGGAEQYF.

This clone was observed a handful of times. The chain combines TRBV10-3 with TRBJ2-4; 8 bases fit TRBD1. This CDR3 is built from 14 residues. The V gene's germline CDR1 is ENHRY and CDR2 SYGVKD. V shed 5 bases and J 9 bases; nucleotides not matched to a gene: 9. CDR3 DNA: TGTGCCATCAGTACACCGGGACAGGCTATCATTCAGTACTTC. Translated: CAISTPGQAIIQYF.

The rearrangement joins TRBV7-9 to TRBJ2-5; TRBD2 aligns across 13 bases. Per germline, CDR1 SEHNR and CDR2 FQNEAQ (reference sequence). The trim removed 2 bases at V and 4 bases at J, leaving 10 bases unmatched. The CDR3 totals 18 residues. The CDR3 protein is CASSLRAQRLAGGETQYF. The CDR3 nucleotides are TGTGCCAGCAGCTTAAGGGCCCAGAGACTAGCGGGAGGAGAGACCCAGTACTTC.

This clone was picked up one time. The chain links TRBV14 to TRBJ2-3; the D is unclear. The CDR3 contains 14 residues. V gave up 4 bases and J gave up 5 bases, with 13 bases separating them. Germline-derived CDR1 and CDR2 are SGHDN and FVKESK. Here the CDR3 DNA reads TGTGCCAGCAGCCTCCGCCGGAGTGAAGATACGCAGTATTTT. Amino acid sequence: CASSLRRSEDTQYF.

The chain couples TRBV28 to TRBJ2-7, with 10 bases matching TRBD2. The CDR3 has 13 residues. Unmatched junction bases numbered 6, after V lost 8 bases and J lost 5 bases. Germline V gene sequence: CDR1 MDHEN, CDR2 SYDVKM. The CDR3 protein is CASLLAGVNEQYF. CDR3 nucleotide sequence: TGTGCCAGCCTCCTAGCGGGAGTTAACGAGCAGTACTTC.

V is TRBV5-8 and J is TRBJ2-5; perhaps TRBD2 as D (6 bases). The J call may be mistaken, given a closer DNA end match to TRBJ2-7. Germline V gives CDR1 SGHTS, CDR2 YDEGEE. CDR3 length equals 13 residues. The CDR3 region has the DNA TGTGCCAGCAGGGGGACTCCTACCTACGAGCAGTACTTC. Residues: CASRGTPTYEQYF.

The gene calls are TRBV7-9 and TRBJ1-1; 7 bases are a match to TRBD1. Germline V lookup: CDR1 SEHNR, CDR2 FQNEAQ (reference sequence). The length of the CDR3 is 14 residues. Unmatched junction bases numbered 8, after V lost 5 bases and J lost 5 bases. The CDR3 bases are TGTGCCAGCAGCAAACAGGGGATTTGGACTGAAGCTTTCTTT. Translation gives CASSKQGIWTEAFF.

The chain employs TRBV5-6 and TRBJ1-1; a possible D gene is TRBD1 (6 bases). The V gene's germline CDR1 is SGHDT and CDR2 YYEEEE. The CDR3 is made up of 14 amino acids. Deletions cut 5 bases from V and 0 bases from J, with 11 bases between. Written as DNA, the CDR3 is TGTGCCAGCAGTAAAACAGGGATGAACACTGAAGCTTTCTTT. The encoded protein is CASSKTGMNTEAFF.

V usage is TRBV29-1 and J usage is TRBJ2-5; 8 bases line up with TRBD2. CDR1 and CDR2 (germline): SQVTM, ANQGSEA. The CDR3 spans 14 residues. V dropped 6 bases and J dropped 2; count of bases not matched to a gene: 8. The CDR3, as DNA: TGCAGCGTGCTAGGACTAGCATATCAAGAGACCCAGTACTTC. This encodes CSVLGLAYQETQYF.

J is TRBJ2-2 and V is TRBV7-3, with D possibly matching TRBD1 (6 bases). Trimming removed 5 bases at V and 6 bases at J, with 13 bases between. There are 14 residues in the CDR3. Germline assignment: CDR1 SGHTA and CDR2 FQGTGA. The chain's CDR3 is CASSDTGFSGELFF. CDR3 sequence (DNA): TGTGCCAGCAGCGATACAGGGTTTTCCGGGGAGCTGTTTTTT.